The TCR beta chain under discussion was sequenced for a study of blood T cells in healthy people across ages. Study-level background: About one barcoded beta molecule per two T cells came from capture by template switching. Regarding the study as a whole: Across samples, TCR beta diversity tracked strongly with naive T cell percentage.

Next came a second PCR, run for about 7 to 12 cycles, which used a sample-barcoded 5' primer along with a J-beta primer mix. From the 5' RACE reads, TCRdb called clonotypes with MiXCR, one entry per CDR3 protein. The sample lists 780,000 or so distinct CDR3 sequences, approximately 25% occurring once. The V end was cut by 0 bases, the J end by 2 bases, with 8 bases between. The CDR3 totals 15 residues. Details on this clonotype: As yet, its antigen is unknown.

These data were likewise used in another study, on T cells of mothers and their children. That study reports: Sample barcodes plus 2-4 random nucleotides came from the M1S primer. Similar effects of thymic selection on TCR recombination output were recorded in related and unrelated pairs.

The chain recombines TRBV12-3 or TRBV12-4 with TRBJ2-1; D is uncertain. The TCR originated in a boy aged 5 to 17 in good health. Sequenced material: blood. Written as DNA, the CDR3 is TGTGCCAGCAGTTTAGCTGTAGGGCCCTACAATGAGCAGTTCTTC. Residues: CASSLAVGPYNEQFF.